Described below is a single T cell receptor (beta chain) sequence and its context. As yet, its antigen is unknown. These data are taken from a study of T cell responses to AZD1222 COVID-19 vaccine. Study context: Second-dose intervals near 4 or 12 weeks were combined.

V dropped 3 bases and J dropped 0 bases, with 12 bases sitting between them. The CDR3 contains 16 residues. Germline CDR1 LGHDT, CDR2 YNNKEL (reference sequence). Study-wide findings and caveats: Dominant CD4 TCR responses targeted spike regions 160-218 and 743-854. Of spike-specific TCRs, nearly half reportedly target regions left unmutated in variants. It was only after the peak T cell response that any repertoires were sampled.

The table came from immunoSEQ multiplex PCR; TCRdb's copy has only in-frame clones and leaves some out. Of 30,000 to 35,000 clones in the sample, approximately 86% are singletons; the top ten hold 6.8%. The source was peripheral blood, collected on day 0 of AZD1222 vaccination. The V gene is TRBV3-1 (or the pseudogene TRBV3-2), the J gene TRBJ1-3, with a possible D match to TRBD1 (6 bases). This TCR was recovered from an adult in good health. CDR3: CASSQGTFSSGNTIYF. In DNA form, the CDR3 reads TGTGCCAGCAGCCAGGGGACATTTTCCTCTGGAAACACCATATATTTT.